This T cell receptor (beta chain) came from a study of long-term antiretroviral therapy in people with HIV. Survey level was the resolution at which the v3.0 immunoSEQ assay ran. The table came from immunoSEQ multiplex PCR; TCRdb's copy has only in-frame clones and leaves some out. The repertoire holds 35,000 to 50,000 clones, with approximately 86% as singletons. Of note for this clone: The antigen is not known.

The study's findings and limits: The study found narrower CDR3 length ranges in HIV repertoires than in controls. Gathering of blood took place between about 2004 and 2017, possibly under older ART regimens.

Sequences were derived from unsorted PBMCs, sampled 0.1 years before starting antiretroviral therapy. This clonotype was sampled from a woman aged 45 to 65 with HIV.

For the CDR3, the DNA is TGTGCCAGCAGCGCGGATTTCGGGTTCTCCTACAATGAGCAGTTCTTC. This sequence encodes CASSADFGFSYNEQFF. The gene calls are TRBV11-2 and TRBJ2-1; D call uncertain. The V gene's germline CDR1 is SGHAT and CDR2 FQNNGV. V shed 5 bases and J shed 0 bases, with 14 bases lying between them. This CDR3 comprises 16 residues. Based on the CDR3 plus reference TRBV11-2 and TRBJ2-1, the full variable domain is EAGVAQSPRYKIIEKRQSVAFWCNPISGHATLYWYQQILGQGPKLLIQFQNNGVVDDSQLPKDRFSAERLKGVDSTLKIQPAKLEDSAVYLCASSADFGFSYNEQFFGPGTRLTVL.